This T cell receptor beta chain stems from a study of cytomegalovirus exposure and HLA in healthy donors. PCR employed 60 Vbeta and 13 Jbeta primers. Method: immunoSEQ multiplex PCR; TCRdb's copy keeps in-frame clones and lacks some. The sample holds 220,000 or so clones, about 74% seen once. The CDR3 consists of 18 residues. Germline V CDR1 and CDR2: MNHNS, SASEGT. With 4 bases clipped from V and 0 bases from J, the junction kept 11 bases outside the gene matches. The material sequenced was PBMCs. This clonotype originated in a woman aged 25 to 39 in good health and CMV-seronegative. The gene calls are TRBV6-1 and TRBJ1-1, with 10 bases aligning to TRBD1. As DNA, the CDR3 is TGTGCCAGCAGTGTGAGACAGGGGGCGAATCTGATGAACACTGAAGCTTTCTTT. Translation: CASSVRQGANLMNTEAFF.